Listed below are T cell receptor beta chains from one sample, sequenced in a study of shared clonotypes between healthy human individuals. Repertoires were generated with immunoSEQ multiplex PCR, while TCRdb's copy carries only in-frame clones and drops some. The table records around 2.1 million clones, 85% to 95% of them present only once. Material for sequencing was naive CD8+ T cells from PBMCs. The receptors derive from a young man in good health. Some clones in this sample may be carry-over from other donors' samples. Both conserved end residues are part of each CDR3. The order of the fields is V gene, CDR3 length, J gene, clone size, D gene, CDR3 protein, CDR3 DNA. D genes are given only for firm matches. The size field is filled for only some rows; it gives once, few, many or a size class.

TRBV27	17	TRBJ1-5	NA	NA	CASSLVSPNGSNQPQHF	TGTGCCAGCAGTTTAGTGTCACCGAATGGGAGCAATCAGCCCCAGCATTTT
TRBV7-9	16	TRBJ2-7	NA	TRBD1	CASSQFRDRLSYEQYF	TGTGCCAGCAGCCAGTTCCGGGACAGGCTCTCCTACGAGCAGTACTTC
TRBV12-5	12	TRBJ2-7	NA	NA	CASGLGNYEQYF	TGTGCTAGTGGTTTGGGAAACTACGAGCAGTACTTC
TRBV7-9	15	TRBJ1-1	few	NA	CASNLLTGLNTEAFF	TGTGCCAGCAACTTACTAACAGGTTTGAACACTGAAGCTTTCTTT
TRBV6-6	13	TRBJ2-7	NA	NA	CASNLGPGYEQYF	TGTGCCAGCAATTTAGGTCCGGGATACGAGCAGTACTTC
TRBV19	15	TRBJ2-7	NA	NA	CASSLEGGYRGEQYF	TGTGCCAGTAGCCTCGAGGGGGGTTACCGTGGCGAGCAGTACTTC
TRBV27	16	TRBJ2-2	NA	TRBD1	CASSLTGTGVTGELFF	TGTGCCAGCAGCCTAACCGGGACAGGGGTCACCGGGGAGCTGTTTTTT
TRBV7-9	16	TRBJ2-1	NA	NA	CASSLSPGDSNNEQFF	TGTGCCAGCAGCTTAAGCCCGGGAGACTCGAACAATGAGCAGTTCTTC
TRBV7-9	14	TRBJ1-2	NA	NA	CASSFGGNYYGYTF	TGTGCCAGCAGTTTTGGAGGGAACTACTATGGCTACACCTTC
TRBV11-2	16	TRBJ2-1	once	TRBD2	CASSLGGGSSYNEQFF	TGTGCCAGCAGCTTAGGGGGCGGGAGTTCCTACAATGAGCAGTTCTTC
TRBV10-3	12	TRBJ2-7	NA	NA	CAVGPSWDEQYF	TGTGCCGTAGGACCGAGCTGGGACGAGCAGTACTTC
TRBV28	15	TRBJ1-4	NA	NA	CASSLWQIDNEKLFF	TGTGCCAGCAGTTTATGGCAGATCGACAATGAAAAACTGTTTTTT
TRBV29-1	14	TRBJ1-2	few	TRBD1	CSVPQTGAHYGYTF	TGCAGCGTCCCCCAGACAGGGGCACACTATGGCTACACCTTC
TRBV6-5	15	TRBJ2-7	NA	TRBD1	CASSSLTGEGYEQYF	TGTGCCAGCAGTTCCCTCACAGGGGAAGGATACGAGCAGTACTTC
TRBV4-3	16	TRBJ2-1	NA	NA	CASSQVEGEFYNEQFF	TGCGCCAGCAGCCAAGTGGAGGGGGAATTCTACAATGAGCAGTTCTTC
TRBV5-6	12	TRBJ2-7	NA	NA	CASRNGGDEQYF	TGTGCCAGCAGAAATGGGGGCGACGAGCAGTACTTC
TRBV5-8	15	TRBJ1-2	NA	NA	CASSLANELVGGYTF	TGTGCCAGCAGCTTGGCAAACGAATTAGTAGGTGGCTACACCTTC
TRBV27	17	TRBJ2-7	NA	TRBD2	CASIITGLAGPGYEQYF	TGTGCCAGCATCATAACGGGACTAGCGGGACCTGGCTACGAGCAGTACTTC
TRBV5-1	18	TRBJ2-1	NA	NA	CASNLGLKGGEGYNEQFF	TGCGCCAGCAACCTGGGCCTAAAAGGAGGAGAAGGCTACAATGAGCAGTTCTTC
TRBV9	13	TRBJ2-1	NA	TRBD2	CASGGRWGNEQFF	TGTGCCTCAGGCGGGAGGTGGGGCAATGAGCAGTTCTTC
TRBV7-2	15	TRBJ2-7	NA	TRBD2	CASSWTSGGSYEQYF	TGTGCCAGCAGCTGGACTAGCGGGGGGTCCTACGAGCAGTACTTC
TRBV7-8	15	TRBJ2-1	NA	TRBD1	CASSPRTGPYNEQFF	TGTGCCAGCAGCCCCCGGACAGGCCCGTACAATGAGCAGTTCTTC
TRBV7-9	12	TRBJ2-7	NA	TRBD2	CASSLGGSEQYF	TGTGCCAGCAGCTTAGGCGGGAGCGAGCAGTACTTC
TRBV25-1	15	TRBJ2-1	NA	NA	CASRPLARGYNEQFF	TGTGCCAGCAGACCCTTGGCGAGGGGGTACAATGAGCAGTTCTTC
TRBV28	12	TRBJ1-1	NA	TRBD1	CASSPDRGAAFF	TGTGCCAGCAGCCCGGACAGGGGCGCAGCTTTCTTT
TRBV2	12	TRBJ2-7	NA	TRBD1	CASNNRGNEQYF	TGTGCCAGCAATAACAGGGGGAACGAGCAGTACTTC
TRBV4-3	15	TRBJ2-7	NA	NA	CASSQVSGPNYEQYF	TGCGCCAGCAGCCAAGTCTCTGGGCCGAACTACGAGCAGTACTTC
TRBV6-4	15	TRBJ2-7	NA	TRBD2	CASSDGTSGSYEQYF	TGTGCCAGCAGTGACGGGACTAGCGGCTCCTACGAGCAGTACTTC
TRBV27	15	TRBJ2-3	NA	TRBD1	CASSPEGQGVDTQYF	TGTGCCAGCAGTCCTGAGGGACAGGGGGTTGATACGCAGTATTTT
TRBV29-1	16	TRBJ2-1	NA	NA	CSVEPGRGVRYNEQFF	TGCAGCGTTGAACCGGGACGGGGAGTCAGGTACAATGAGCAGTTCTTC
TRBV27	14	TRBJ1-5	NA	NA	CASSLEGGLQPQHF	TGTGCCAGCAGTTTAGAGGGTGGGCTTCAGCCCCAGCATTTT
TRBV5-4	15	TRBJ1-2	NA	NA	CASSYRSTRAYGYTF	TGTGCCAGCAGTTACCGGTCTACCCGCGCCTATGGCTACACCTTC
TRBV2	13	TRBJ2-7	once	NA	CASSWDIRDEQYF	TGTGCCAGCAGCTGGGACATAAGAGACGAGCAGTACTTC
TRBV4-1	13	TRBJ2-7	NA	NA	CASSQGVTYEQYF	TGCGCCAGCAGCCAGGGTGTTACCTACGAGCAGTACTTC
TRBV5-1	14	TRBJ2-7	NA	NA	CASADGRDAYEQYF	TGCGCCAGCGCCGACGGTAGGGACGCCTACGAGCAGTACTTC
TRBV28	18	TRBJ1-2	NA	TRBD1	CASSLKGATGVGEDGYTF	TGTGCCAGCAGTTTGAAGGGGGCCACAGGCGTTGGGGAGGATGGCTACACCTTC
TRBV28	14	TRBJ2-7	NA	NA	CASSSSRRVGEQYF	TGTGCCAGCAGTTCCTCCCGCAGGGTGGGTGAGCAGTACTTC
TRBV28	12	TRBJ2-7	NA	NA	CASSFSGSEQYF	TGTGCCAGCAGTTTCTCAGGGAGCGAGCAGTACTTC
TRBV9	15	TRBJ2-5	once	TRBD1	CASSATGTAQETQYF	TGTGCCAGCAGCGCAACCGGGACAGCTCAAGAGACCCAGTACTTC
TRBV7-3	14	TRBJ2-3	NA	NA	CASSFLGSPHTQYF	TGTGCCAGCAGCTTCTTGGGGAGCCCCCATACGCAGTATTTT
TRBV11-2	13	TRBJ1-1	NA	NA	CASSPLMNTEAFF	TGTGCCAGCAGCCCCCTCATGAACACTGAAGCTTTCTTT
TRBV7-2	13	TRBJ2-7	NA	NA	CASSFDSSYEQYF	TGTGCCAGCAGCTTCGACAGCTCCTACGAGCAGTACTTC
TRBV6-6	16	TRBJ1-1	NA	TRBD1	CASSYRQGHLNTEAFF	TGTGCCAGCAGTTACAGACAGGGGCACCTGAACACTGAAGCTTTCTTT
TRBV9	16	TRBJ2-2	NA	NA	CASSSQEPTNTGELFF	TGTGCCAGCAGCTCGCAGGAACCCACGAACACCGGGGAGCTGTTTTTT
TRBV6-6	12	TRBJ2-1	once	TRBD1	CASSYPDREPFF	TGTGCCAGCAGTTACCCTGACAGGGAGCCGTTCTTC
TRBV7-3	16	TRBJ2-1	once	TRBD2	CASSPGGAGALSEQFF	TGTGCCAGCAGCCCGGGGGGAGCGGGAGCTCTCAGTGAGCAGTTCTTC
TRBV19	15	TRBJ2-5	NA	NA	CASSIFGNPKETQYF	TGTGCCAGTAGTATATTCGGCAACCCAAAAGAGACCCAGTACTTC
TRBV9	14	TRBJ2-5	NA	TRBD1	CASSAPQGEETQYF	TGTGCCAGCAGCGCCCCCCAGGGGGAAGAGACCCAGTACTTC